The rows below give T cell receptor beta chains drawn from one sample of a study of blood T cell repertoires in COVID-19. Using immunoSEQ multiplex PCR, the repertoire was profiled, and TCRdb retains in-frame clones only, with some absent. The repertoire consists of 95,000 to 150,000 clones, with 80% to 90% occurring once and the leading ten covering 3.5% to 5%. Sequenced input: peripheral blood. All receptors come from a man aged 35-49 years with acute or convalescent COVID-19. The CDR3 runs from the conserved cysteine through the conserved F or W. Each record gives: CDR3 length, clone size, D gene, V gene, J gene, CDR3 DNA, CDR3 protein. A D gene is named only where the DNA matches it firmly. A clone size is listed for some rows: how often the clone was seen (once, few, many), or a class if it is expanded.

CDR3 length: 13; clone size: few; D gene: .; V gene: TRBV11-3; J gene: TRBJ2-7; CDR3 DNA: TGTGCCAGCAGCCCGCAGGGTTCCTACGAGCAGTACTTC; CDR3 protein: CASSPQGSYEQYF
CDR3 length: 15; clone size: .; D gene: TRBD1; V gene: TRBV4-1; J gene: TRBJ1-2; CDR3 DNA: TGCGCCAGCAGCCAAGCTGACAGGGGAAGGGAAGGCTACACCTTC; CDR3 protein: CASSQADRGREGYTF
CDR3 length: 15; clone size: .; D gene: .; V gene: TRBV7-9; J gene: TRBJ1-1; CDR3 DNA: TGTGCCAGCAGCCATGTCCGGGCGGGGCACACTGAAGCTTTCTTT; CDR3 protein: CASSHVRAGHTEAFF
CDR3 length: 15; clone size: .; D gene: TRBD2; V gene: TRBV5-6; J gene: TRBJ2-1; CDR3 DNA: TGTGCCAGCAGCTCTAGCGGGCTCCTCTACAATGAGCAGTTCTTC; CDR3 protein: CASSSSGLLYNEQFF
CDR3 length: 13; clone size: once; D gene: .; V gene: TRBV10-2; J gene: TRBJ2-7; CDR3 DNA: TGCGCCAGCAGGCCGACAGAACAGTACGAGCAGTACTTC; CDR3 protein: CASRPTEQYEQYF
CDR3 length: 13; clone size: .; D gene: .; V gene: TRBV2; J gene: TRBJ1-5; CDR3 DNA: TGTGCCAGCACGCGCTCTCAGGGTCAGCCCCAGCATTTT; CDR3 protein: CASTRSQGQPQHF
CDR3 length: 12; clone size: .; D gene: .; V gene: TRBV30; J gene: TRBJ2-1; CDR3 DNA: TGTGCCTGGAGTACCCTAGCTGCTGAGCAGTTCTTC; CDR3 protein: CAWSTLAAEQFF
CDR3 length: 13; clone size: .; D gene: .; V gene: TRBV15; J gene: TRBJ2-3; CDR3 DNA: TGTGCCACCAGCAGGGGCCGAGGGGATACGCAGTATTTT; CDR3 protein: CATSRGRGDTQYF
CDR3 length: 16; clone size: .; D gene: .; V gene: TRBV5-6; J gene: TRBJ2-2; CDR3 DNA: TGTGCCAGCAGCGCACGGTCCGGGTTGCACACCGGGGAGCTGTTTTTT; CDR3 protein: CASSARSGLHTGELFF
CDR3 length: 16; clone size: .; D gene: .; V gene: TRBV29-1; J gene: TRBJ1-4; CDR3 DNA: TGCAGCGTTAAGAACACCTCCCATCGGGCTAATGAAAAACTGTTTTTT; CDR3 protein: CSVKNTSHRANEKLFF
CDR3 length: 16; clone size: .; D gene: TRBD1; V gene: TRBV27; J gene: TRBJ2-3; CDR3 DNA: TGTGCCAGCAGTTTCCTTAGGGGGCTGTTAATAGATACGCAGTATTTT; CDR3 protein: CASSFLRGLLIDTQYF
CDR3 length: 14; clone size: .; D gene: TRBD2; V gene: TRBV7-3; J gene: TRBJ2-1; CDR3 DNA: TGTGCCAGCAGCCCCATACCAGCGGGGGGGCTAGAGGTCTTC; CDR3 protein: CASSPIPAGGLEVF
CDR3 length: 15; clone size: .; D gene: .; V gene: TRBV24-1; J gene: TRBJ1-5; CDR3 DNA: TGTGCCACCAGTGATTCCGGGGTGGGCAATCAGCCCCAGCATTTT; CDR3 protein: CATSDSGVGNQPQHF
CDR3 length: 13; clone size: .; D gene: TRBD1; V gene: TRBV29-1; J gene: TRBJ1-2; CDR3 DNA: TGCAGCGTTGATGGACAGGGTATCTATGGCTACACCTTC; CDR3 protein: CSVDGQGIYGYTF
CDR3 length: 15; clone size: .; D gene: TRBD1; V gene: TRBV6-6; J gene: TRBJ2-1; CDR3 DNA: TGTGCCAGCACAAGTCAGGACAGGGCCCTCAATGAGCAGTTCTTC; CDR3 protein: CASTSQDRALNEQFF
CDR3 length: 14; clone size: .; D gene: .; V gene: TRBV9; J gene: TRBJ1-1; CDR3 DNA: TGTGCCAGCAGCGTGGGACACCTGAACACTGAAGCCTTCTTT; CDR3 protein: CASSVGHLNTEAFF
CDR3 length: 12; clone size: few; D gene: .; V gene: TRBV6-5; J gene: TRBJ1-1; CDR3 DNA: TGTGCCAGCAGACGGACTGGTGCTGAAGCTTTCTTT; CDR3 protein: CASRRTGAEAFF
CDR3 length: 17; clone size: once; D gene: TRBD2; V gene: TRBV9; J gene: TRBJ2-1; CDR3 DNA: TGTGCCAGCAGCGCTCCTAGCGGAGGTCCCCTATACAATGAGCAGTTCTTC; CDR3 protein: CASSAPSGGPLYNEQFF
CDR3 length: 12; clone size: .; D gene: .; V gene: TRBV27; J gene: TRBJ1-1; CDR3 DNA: TGTGCCAGCAGGAGGTCGAACACTGAAGCTTTCTTT; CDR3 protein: CASRRSNTEAFF
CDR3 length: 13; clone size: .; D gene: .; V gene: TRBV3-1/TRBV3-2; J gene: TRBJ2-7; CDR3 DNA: TGTGCCAGCAGCCAAATGCAGACCTACGAGCAGTACTTC; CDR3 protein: CASSQMQTYEQYF
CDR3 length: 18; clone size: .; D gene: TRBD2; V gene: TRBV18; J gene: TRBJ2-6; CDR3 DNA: TGTGCCAGCTCACCTGAGGGACTAGCGTCGGGAGGGGCCAACGTCCTGACTTTC; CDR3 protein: CASSPEGLASGGANVLTF
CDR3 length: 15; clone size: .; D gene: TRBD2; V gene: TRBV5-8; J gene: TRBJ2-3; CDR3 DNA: TGTGCCGGCCGATCTAAGCGGGAGCTCCAAGATACGCAGTATTTT; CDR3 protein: CAGRSKRELQDTQYF
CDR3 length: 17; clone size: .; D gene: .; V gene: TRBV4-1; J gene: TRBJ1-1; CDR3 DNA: TGCGCCAGCAGCCAAGGGACGGGATCGTACATGAACACTGAAGCTTTCTTT; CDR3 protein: CASSQGTGSYMNTEAFF
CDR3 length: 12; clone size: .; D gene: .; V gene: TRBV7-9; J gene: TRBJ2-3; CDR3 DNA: TGTGCCAGCAGGCCAGCGGGAGATACGCAGTATTTT; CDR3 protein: CASRPAGDTQYF
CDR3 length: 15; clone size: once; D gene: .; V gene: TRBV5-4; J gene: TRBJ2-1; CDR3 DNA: TGTGCCAGCAGCTTGGCGGACAGTATATTTGATGAGCAGTTCTTC; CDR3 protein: CASSLADSIFDEQFF
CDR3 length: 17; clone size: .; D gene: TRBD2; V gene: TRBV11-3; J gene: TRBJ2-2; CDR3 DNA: TGTGCCAGCAGCTCGCGGACTAGCGGGGGGGCCGACGGGGAGCTGTTTTTT; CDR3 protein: CASSSRTSGGADGELFF
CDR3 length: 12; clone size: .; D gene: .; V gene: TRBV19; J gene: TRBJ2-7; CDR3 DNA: TGTGCCAGTAGTACGGACAGTAACGAGCAGTACTTC; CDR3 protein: CASSTDSNEQYF
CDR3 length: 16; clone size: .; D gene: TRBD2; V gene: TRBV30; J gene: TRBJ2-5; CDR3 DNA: TGTGCCTGGAGTTTGTATGGTAGCGGGGAGAAAGAGACCCAGTACTTC; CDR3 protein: CAWSLYGSGEKETQYF
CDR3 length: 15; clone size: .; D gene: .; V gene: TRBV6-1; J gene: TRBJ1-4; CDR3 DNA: TGTGCCAGCAGTGAAGTTCGACAATCTGAGGAAAAACTGTTTTTT; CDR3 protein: CASSEVRQSEEKLFF
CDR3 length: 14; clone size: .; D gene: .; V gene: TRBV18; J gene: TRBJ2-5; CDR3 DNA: TGTGCCAGCTCACCACAGAGGGTAGAAGAGACCCAGTACTTC; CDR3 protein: CASSPQRVEETQYF
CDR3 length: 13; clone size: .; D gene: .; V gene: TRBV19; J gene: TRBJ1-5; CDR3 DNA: TGTGCCTCTCAATGGGGGGGGAGTCAGCCCCAGCATTTT; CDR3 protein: CASQWGGSQPQHF